This is a list of T cell receptor beta chains from one sample in a study of shared clonotypes between healthy human individuals. Measured with immunoSEQ multiplex PCR; TCRdb has only the in-frame clones, and not every one. Among millions of clones listed, 85% to 95% were seen once. The sequenced sample consisted of naive CD4+ T cells sorted from blood. These receptors all come from a man younger than 30 in good health. The CDR3 runs from the conserved cysteine through the conserved F or W. A D gene is named only where the DNA matches it firmly. Size values are once, few and many counts, or a class for expanded clones, and some rows have none.

TRBJ2-7 | TRBV5-4 | - | once | CASRSGLSTHEQYF | TGTGCCAGCAGGTCGGGACTGAGCACGCACGAGCAGTACTTC
TRBJ2-5 | TRBV29-1 | - | once | CSAPEGGQETQYF | TGCAGCGCCCCCGAAGGGGGGCAAGAGACCCAGTACTTC
TRBJ2-7 | TRBV25-1 | - | - | CASSESRYEQYF | TGTGCCAGCAGTGAATCCCGCTACGAGCAGTACTTC
TRBJ1-2 | TRBV5-1 | - | - | CARPPSGGNANYGYTF | TGCGCCAGGCCGCCCTCGGGGGGCAACGCTAACTATGGCTACACCTTC
TRBJ1-1 | TRBV4-1 | TRBD1 | - | CASSQPRTGGAEAFF | TGCGCCAGCAGCCAACCTCGGACAGGGGGGGCTGAAGCTTTCTTT
TRBJ1-1 | TRBV18 | - | - | CASSPQAGGLEAFF | TGTGCCAGCTCACCACAGGCCGGAGGACTTGAAGCTTTCTTT
TRBJ2-7 | TRBV5-1 | TRBD2 | - | CATRLTGGPYEQYF | TGCGCCACACGTCTAACGGGAGGGCCCTACGAGCAGTACTTC
TRBJ2-5 | TRBV6-6 | TRBD1 | - | CASRRQGHGETQYF | TGTGCCAGCAGAAGACAGGGGCATGGGGAGACCCAGTACTTC
TRBJ2-1 | TRBV5-6 | TRBD2 | once | CASSPTSGGPQEQFF | TGTGCCAGCAGCCCGACTAGCGGGGGGCCCCAAGAGCAGTTCTTC
TRBJ2-7 | TRBV6-5 | - | - | CASSPRQVYSYEQYF | TGTGCCAGCAGCCCCCGGCAAGTCTACTCCTACGAGCAGTACTTC
TRBJ2-7 | TRBV6-5 | TRBD1 | - | CASSYSGRQGGYEQYF | TGTGCCAGCAGTTACTCCGGCCGACAGGGGGGCTACGAGCAGTACTTC
TRBJ2-5 | TRBV2 | - | - | CASSEGGETQYF | TGTGCCAGCAGTGAGGGGGGAGAGACCCAGTACTTC
TRBJ2-3 | TRBV7-6 | - | - | CASSRAGTPEDTQYF | TGTGCCAGCAGCCGCGCCGGGACCCCCGAAGATACGCAGTATTTT
TRBJ2-3 | TRBV6-5 | - | - | CASSSPVGRTDTQYF | TGTGCCAGCAGTTCTCCTGTGGGCCGAACAGATACGCAGTATTTT
TRBJ2-7 | TRBV19 | - | once | CASSIEDRTAYEQYF | TGTGCCAGTAGTATTGAGGACAGAACTGCCTACGAGCAGTACTTC
TRBJ2-6 | TRBV25-1 | - | - | CASSDLGSSGANVLTF | TGTGCCAGCAGTGATCTGGGTAGCTCTGGGGCCAACGTCCTGACTTTC
TRBJ1-6 | TRBV10-2 | - | - | CASKDQLGGRHSPLHF | TGCGCCAGCAAAGATCAGCTTGGAGGGAGACATTCACCCCTCCACTTT
TRBJ1-5 | TRBV15 | - | - | CATSRDLGEYQPQHF | TGTGCCACCAGCAGAGATCTAGGGGAGTATCAGCCCCAGCATTTT
TRBJ1-4 | TRBV28 | - | - | CASSLLVTNEKLFF | TGTGCCAGCAGTTTACTGGTAACTAATGAAAAACTGTTTTTT
TRBJ2-7 | TRBV6-1 | - | - | CASSFRGTPEQYF | TGTGCCAGCAGTTTTCGTGGGACTCCCGAGCAGTACTTC
TRBJ2-7 | TRBV10-3 | - | - | CAISAGGKQYF | TGTGCCATTTCTGCCGGCGGAAAGCAGTACTTC
TRBJ2-1 | TRBV15 | TRBD2 | - | CATSRVLAGAYNEQFF | TGTGCCACCAGCAGAGTGTTAGCGGGAGCCTACAATGAGCAGTTCTTC
TRBJ2-5 | TRBV7-2 | TRBD1 | - | CASSLAGTDQETQYF | TGTGCCAGCAGCTTAGCTGGGACAGACCAAGAGACCCAGTACTTC
TRBJ2-7 | TRBV4-3 | TRBD2 | - | CASSQDGSGSYEQYF | TGCGCCAGCAGCCAAGACGGTAGCGGGAGCTACGAGCAGTACTTC
TRBJ1-1 | TRBV11-2 | - | - | CASSSQWNTEAFF | TGTGCCAGCAGCTCACAGTGGAACACTGAAGCTTTCTTT
TRBJ1-1 | TRBV19 | - | - | CASSIVNGVNTEAFF | TGTGCCAGTAGTATCGTTAACGGGGTCAACACTGAAGCTTTCTTT
TRBJ1-1 | TRBV12-5 | - | - | CASGLGVNTEAFF | TGTGCTAGTGGTTTGGGGGTTAACACTGAAGCTTTCTTT
TRBJ2-5 | TRBV5-4 | - | - | CASSLGGLASQETQYF | TGTGCCAGCAGCTTGGGAGGGCTAGCGAGTCAAGAGACCCAGTACTTC
TRBJ1-4 | TRBV18 | - | - | CASSPGAGDNEKLFF | TGTGCCAGCTCCCCCGGGGCGGGGGACAATGAAAAACTGTTTTTT
TRBJ2-3 | TRBV5-4 | TRBD1 | - | CASSLAGQGSDTQYF | TGTGCCAGCAGCTTGGCGGGACAGGGGTCAGATACGCAGTATTTT
TRBJ2-2 | TRBV7-2 | - | - | CASKLSVGEGGELFF | TGTGCCAGCAAGCTTAGTGTGGGAGAGGGCGGGGAGCTGTTTTTT
TRBJ1-4 | TRBV28 | - | - | CASLSTLNEKLFF | TGTGCCAGTCTCTCCACCCTTAATGAAAAACTGTTTTTT
TRBJ1-3 | TRBV4-3 | - | - | CASSQDRNSGNTIYF | TGCGCCAGCAGCCAAGATCGGAACTCTGGAAACACCATATATTTT
TRBJ1-6 | TRBV5-1 | - | once | CASSLGQPNNSPLHF | TGCGCCAGCAGCTTGGGCCAGCCTAATAATTCACCCCTCCACTTT
TRBJ2-7 | TRBV4-1 | - | - | CASSQELNQGYEQYF | TGCGCCAGCAGCCAAGAACTAAATCAGGGATACGAGCAGTACTTC
TRBJ1-5 | TRBV15 | TRBD1 | - | CATSMGTGSNQPQHF | TGTGCCACCAGCATGGGGACAGGGAGCAATCAGCCCCAGCATTTT
TRBJ2-3 | TRBV5-4 | TRBD2 | once | CASGGSGTTDTQYF | TGTGCCAGCGGAGGTAGCGGGACCACAGATACGCAGTATTTT